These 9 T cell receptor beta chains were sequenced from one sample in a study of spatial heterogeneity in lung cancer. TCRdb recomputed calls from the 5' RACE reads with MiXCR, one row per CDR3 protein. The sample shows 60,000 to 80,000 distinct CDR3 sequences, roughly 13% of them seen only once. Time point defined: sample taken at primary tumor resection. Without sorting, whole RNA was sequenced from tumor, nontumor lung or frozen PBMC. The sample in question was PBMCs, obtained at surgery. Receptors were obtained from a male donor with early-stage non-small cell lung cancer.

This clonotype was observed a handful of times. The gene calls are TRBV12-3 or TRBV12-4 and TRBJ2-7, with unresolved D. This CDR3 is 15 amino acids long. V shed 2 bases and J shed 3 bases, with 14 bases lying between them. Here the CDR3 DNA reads TGTGCCAGCAGTTTACGAGGAGCTAGTTACTACGAGCAGTACTTC. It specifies CASSLRGASYYEQYF.

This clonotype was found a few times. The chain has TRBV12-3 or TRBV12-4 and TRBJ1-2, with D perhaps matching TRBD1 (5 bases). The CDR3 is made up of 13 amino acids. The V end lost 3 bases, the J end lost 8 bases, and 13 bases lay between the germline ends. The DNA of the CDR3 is TGTGCCAGCAGTTTGAACAGTCGGGACGGCTACACCTTC. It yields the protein CASSLNSRDGYTF.

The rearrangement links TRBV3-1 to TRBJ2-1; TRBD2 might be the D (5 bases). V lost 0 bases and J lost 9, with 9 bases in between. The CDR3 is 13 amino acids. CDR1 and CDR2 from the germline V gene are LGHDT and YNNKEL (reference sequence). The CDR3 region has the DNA TGTGCCAGCAGCCAAGATCGACGGGGTGAGCAGTTCTTC. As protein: CASSQDRRGEQFF.

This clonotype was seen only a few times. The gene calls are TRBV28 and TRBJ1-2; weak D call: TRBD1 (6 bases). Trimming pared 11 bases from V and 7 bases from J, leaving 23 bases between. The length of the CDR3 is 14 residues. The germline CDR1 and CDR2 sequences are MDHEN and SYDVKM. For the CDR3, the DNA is TGTGCCGGGAGCTCTGCCGGACAGTCGCCTGGCTACACCTTC. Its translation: CAGSSAGQSPGYTF.

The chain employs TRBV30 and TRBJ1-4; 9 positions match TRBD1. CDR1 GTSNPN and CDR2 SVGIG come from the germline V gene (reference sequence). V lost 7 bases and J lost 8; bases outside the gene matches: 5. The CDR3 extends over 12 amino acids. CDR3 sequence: CASGQGPEKLFF. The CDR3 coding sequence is TGTGCCTCCGGACAGGGGCCCGAAAAACTGTTTTTT. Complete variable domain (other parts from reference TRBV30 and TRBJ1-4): SQTIHQWPATLVQPVGSPLSLECTVEGTSNPNLYWYRQAAGRGLQLLFYSVGIGQISSEVPQNLSASRPQDRQFILSSKKLLLSDSGFYLCASGQGPEKLFFGSGTQLSVL.

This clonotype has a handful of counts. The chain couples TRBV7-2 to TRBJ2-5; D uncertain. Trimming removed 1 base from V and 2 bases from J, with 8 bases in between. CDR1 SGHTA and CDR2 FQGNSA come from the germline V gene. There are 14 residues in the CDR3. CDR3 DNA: TGTGCCAGCAGCTTAGGAGGATTTCAAGAGACCCAGTACTTC. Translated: CASSLGGFQETQYF.

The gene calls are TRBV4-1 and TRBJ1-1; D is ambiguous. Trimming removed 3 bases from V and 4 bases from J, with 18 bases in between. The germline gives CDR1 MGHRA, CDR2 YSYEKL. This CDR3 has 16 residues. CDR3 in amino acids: CASSQTILRGPTEAFF. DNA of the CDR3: TGCGCCAGCAGCCAGACGATCCTCCGGGGTCCCACTGAAGCTTTCTTT.

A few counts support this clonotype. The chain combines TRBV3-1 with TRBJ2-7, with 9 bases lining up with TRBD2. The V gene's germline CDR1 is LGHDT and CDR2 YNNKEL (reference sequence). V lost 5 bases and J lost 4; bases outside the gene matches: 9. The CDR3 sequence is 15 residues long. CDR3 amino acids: CASSDIAGAGYEQYF. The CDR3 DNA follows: TGTGCCAGCAGCGATATAGCGGGAGCGGGGTACGAGCAGTACTTC.

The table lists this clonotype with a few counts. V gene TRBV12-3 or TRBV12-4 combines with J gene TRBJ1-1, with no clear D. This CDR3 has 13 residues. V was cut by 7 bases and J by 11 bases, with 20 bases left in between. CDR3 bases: TGTGCCAGCACTCCTCAGTCTTTGGGAGGGGCTTTCTTT. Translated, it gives CASTPQSLGGAFF.